Presented here are 29 T cell receptor beta chains from one specimen sequenced in a study of identical twins. TCRdb reprocessed the 5' RACE reads via MiXCR and lists one record per CDR3 protein. The sample lists more than 600,000 distinct CDR3 sequences, about 18% occurring once. The sample was also reused in another study, on T cells expressing NK-cell markers.

Sequenced: PBMCs. The receptors stem from a woman under 30 in good health.

CDR3: CASSQPGMAEAFF. The CDR3 nucleotides read TGTGCCAGCAGTCAGCCAGGGATGGCTGAAGCTTTCTTT. This chain connects TRBV3-1 to TRBJ1-1; D possibly corresponds to TRBD1 (5 bases). V was shortened by 6 bases and J by 6 bases, with 14 bases between the two germline ends. This CDR3 spans 13 amino acids. Germline V CDR1 and CDR2: LGHDT, YNNKEL (reference sequence).

The genes are TRBV29-1 and TRBJ1-2; perhaps TRBD1 as D (5 bases). Germline loops: CDR1 SQVTM, CDR2 ANQGSEA. Trimming removed 7 bases at V and 6 bases at J, with 12 bases between. The CDR3 totals 11 residues. The CDR3 loop reads CSADSLNGYTF. The DNA for the CDR3 is TGCAGCGCCGACAGCTTAAATGGCTACACCTTC.

The V call is TRBV5-4, the J call TRBJ2-1, with 11 positions matching TRBD2. Germline V CDR1 and CDR2: SGHNT, YYREEE (reference sequence). This CDR3 spans 16 amino acids. V trimming: 3 bases; J trimming: 4 bases; junction bases outside the gene matches: 6. The CDR3 here is CASSSVAGGSYNEQFF. The DNA for the CDR3 is TGTGCCAGCAGCTCCGTAGCGGGAGGGTCTTACAATGAGCAGTTCTTC.

The chain uses TRBV10-3 and TRBJ2-5, with D possibly matching TRBD2 (5 bases). Trimming cost V 8 bases and J 4 bases, with 11 bases left between them. Germline loops: CDR1 ENHRY, CDR2 SYGVKD. The CDR3 runs 12 residues. The CDR3 loop is CAIAPEGETQYF. CDR3 sequence (DNA): TGTGCCATCGCGCCAGAGGGAGAGACCCAGTACTTC.

The rearrangement links TRBV2 to TRBJ1-1; unclear D gene. The germline V gene encodes CDR1 SNHLY and CDR2 FYNNEI. Trimming pared 3 bases from V and 7 bases from J, leaving 6 bases between. The CDR3 is made up of 11 amino acids. For the CDR3, the DNA is TGTGCCAGCAGTGATCGGATTGAAGCTTTCTTT. As protein: CASSDRIEAFF.

This clonotype showed up just a few times. The chain links TRBV6-5 to TRBJ2-7; 7 bases map to TRBD2. The CDR3 is 16 residues long. V lost 0 bases to trimming and J lost 2 bases; unmatched junction nucleotides: 7. The germline gives CDR1 MNHEY, CDR2 SVGAGI. The CDR3: CASSYSGGLPAYEQYF. The CDR3 DNA reads TGTGCCAGCAGTTACTCTGGGGGACTACCTGCCTACGAGCAGTACTTC.

This rearrangement joins TRBV4-1 to TRBJ2-1, with D possibly matching TRBD2 (5 bases). With 1 base removed from V and 2 bases from J, the gap between germline ends came to 12 bases. The CDR3 runs 16 residues. Germline CDR1 is MGHRA and CDR2 is YSYEKL. DNA of the CDR3: TGCGCCAGCAGCCAAGTCGGGAATAAGCCCTACAATGAGCAGTTCTTC. It encodes CASSQVGNKPYNEQFF.

The chain employs TRBV20-1 and TRBJ1-2; no firm D call. The CDR3 loop spans 12 amino acids. The germline V and J ends were trimmed by 6 bases and 8 bases, with 16 bases remaining between them. CDR1 DFQATT and CDR2 SNEGSKA come from the germline V gene (reference sequence). CDR3 sequence: CSAPDTLGGYTF. The CDR3 nucleotides read TGCAGTGCGCCCGACACTCTCGGGGGCTACACCTTC.

The CDR3 sequence: CASSLSNAGGVTDTQYF. In DNA form, the CDR3 reads TGTGCCAGCAGCTTATCCAACGCGGGGGGGGTCACAGATACGCAGTATTTT. J is TRBJ2-3 and V is TRBV11-2; TRBD2 aligns across 9 bases. V shed 2 bases and J 2 bases; nucleotides not matched to a gene: 8. The germline CDR1 and CDR2 sequences are SGHAT and FQNNGV. The CDR3 extends over 17 amino acids.

The chain couples TRBV20-1 to TRBJ2-1; the D gene is possibly TRBD2 (5 bases). Germline assignment: CDR1 DFQATT and CDR2 SNEGSKA (reference sequence). Trimming removed 5 bases at V and 2 bases at J, with 16 bases between. The CDR3 contains 15 residues. As DNA, the CDR3 is TGCAGTGCTCCCGGCCCAAGCGGTCCCTACAATGAGCAGTTCTTC. Residues: CSAPGPSGPYNEQFF.

The sample holds a few counts of this clonotype. V usage is TRBV7-3 and J usage is TRBJ1-4; perhaps TRBD1 as D (5 bases). Germline V gene data show CDR1 as SGHTA and CDR2 as FQGTGA. The V gene lost 3 bases and the J gene lost 5 bases, with 13 bases spanning the gap. The CDR3 is 15 amino acids. DNA of the CDR3: TGTGCCAGCAGCTTGACGGGGGTAGGGAATGAAAAACTGTTTTTT. It yields the protein CASSLTGVGNEKLFF.

This clonotype came up a few times. This chain joins TRBV7-9 and TRBJ2-7; D is unresolved. Germline values: CDR1 SEHNR, CDR2 FQNEAQ (reference sequence). The germline V and J ends were trimmed by 6 bases and 5 bases, with 20 bases remaining between them. The CDR3 spans 15 residues. The CDR3 nucleotides read TGTGCCAGCAGACCCCTTGACGTTAGGGTGGACGAGCAGTACTTC. It is translated as CASRPLDVRVDEQYF.

This chain uses TRBV20-1 with TRBJ2-1; unclear D gene. The germline V and J ends were trimmed by 3 bases and 7 bases, with 13 bases remaining between them. There are 13 residues in the CDR3. Looked up from germline, CDR1 is DFQATT and CDR2 is SNEGSKA (reference sequence). CDR3 sequence (DNA): TGCAGTGCTAGTATAAGCGAACCAAATGAGCAGTTCTTC. Its translation: CSASISEPNEQFF.

This clonotype came up a few times. This chain joins TRBV5-5 and TRBJ1-5; D uncertain. Germline V gene sequence: CDR1 SGHKS, CDR2 YYEKEE (reference sequence). The CDR3 runs to 13 residues. V lost 0 bases and J lost 5, with 6 bases in between. The CDR3 nucleotides read TGTGCCAGCAGCTTGGACACAGATCAGCCCCAGCATTTT. Amino acid sequence: CASSLDTDQPQHF.

The chain joins TRBV9 to TRBJ2-1; 9 nucleotides agree with TRBD1. The J segment lost 7 bases and the V segment lost 0 bases, leaving 11 bases of the junction unmatched. The CDR3 has 17 amino acids. Germline CDR1 and CDR2: SGDLS and YYNGEE. This CDR3 reads CASSVGPGTGYWNEQFF. In DNA, the CDR3 is TGTGCCAGCAGCGTAGGTCCTGGGACAGGGTACTGGAATGAGCAGTTCTTC. The complete variable domain, with remaining parts taken from reference TRBV9 and TRBJ2-1, reads DSGVTQTPKHLITATGQRVTLRCSPRSGDLSVYWYQQSLDQGLQFLIQYYNGEERAKGNILERFSAQQFPDLHSELNLSSLELGDSALYFCASSVGPGTGYWNEQFFGPGTRLTVL.

CDR3 region: CASGRTGQTGELFF. The CDR3, as DNA: TGTGCCAGCGGACGGACAGGGCAAACCGGGGAGCTGTTTTTT. The genes are TRBV9 and TRBJ2-2; 8 bases line up with TRBD1. Per the germline V gene, CDR1 is SGDLS and CDR2 is YYNGEE. This CDR3 has 14 residues. Germline trimming cut 7 bases from V and 5 bases from J; bases unmatched to any gene: 7.

The genes are TRBV4-3 and TRBJ2-1, with 9 positions matching TRBD2. Germline V gives CDR1 LGHNA, CDR2 YSLEER. V shed 0 bases, J shed 0 bases, and the junction held 12 bases outside the gene matches. This CDR3 spans 20 amino acids. The CDR3 DNA is TGCGCCAGCAGCCAAGATATGCTAGCGGGACCTCCTACCTCCTACAATGAGCAGTTCTTC. This codes for CASSQDMLAGPPTSYNEQFF.

This clonotype was detected only a few times. The chain employs TRBV12-5 and TRBJ2-3; unclear D gene. CDR1 and CDR2 (germline): LGHNT, FRNRAP. The ends were cut back, 7 bases at V and 2 bases at J, with 4 bases in the middle. This CDR3 region has 11 residues. This chain's CDR3 is CASAITDTQYF. The CDR3 DNA sequence: TGTGCTAGTGCCATCACAGATACGCAGTATTTT.

This clonotype was detected a few times. CDR3 loop: CASSPLPRYGYTF. CDR3 sequence (DNA): TGTGCCAGCAGCCCCCTACCCCGGTATGGCTACACCTTC. The chain uses TRBV6-1 and TRBJ1-2, with D unresolved. The CDR3 extends over 13 amino acids. V lost 6 bases and J lost 5, with 13 bases in between. Looked up from germline, CDR1 is MNHNS and CDR2 is SASEGT.

This chain uses TRBV11-2 with TRBJ2-1, with 12 bases identical to TRBD2. J lost 5 bases, V lost 4 bases, and 15 bases had no gene match. The CDR3 runs to 19 residues. Germline assignment: CDR1 SGHAT and CDR2 FQNNGV. CDR3 DNA sequence: TGTGCCAGCAGCTCGGGACTAGCGGGCCCCCAGCCCTTTCACAATGAGCAGTTCTTC. Amino acids: CASSSGLAGPQPFHNEQFF.

In its sample, this clonotype was seen a few times. The rearrangement uses TRBV20-1 and TRBJ1-5; D not certain. The germline V gene encodes CDR1 DFQATT and CDR2 SNEGSKA (reference sequence). This CDR3 region has 15 residues. The germline V and J ends were trimmed by 6 bases and 2 bases, with 17 bases remaining between them. CDR3 nucleotide sequence: TGCAGTGCCCGAAGGGCAGGAACGGGCAATCAGCCCCAGCATTTT. Its protein product is CSARRAGTGNQPQHF.

This clonotype has a handful of counts. This rearrangement joins TRBV6-2 or TRBV6-3 to TRBJ2-1, with unresolved D. From germline, CDR1 is MNHEY and CDR2 SVGEGT. V shed 2 bases and J shed 10 bases, with 6 bases lying between them. The CDR3 is 11 amino acids. The CDR3 coding sequence is TGTGCCAGCAGTTACCGGAAAGAGCAGTTCTTC. Translating it yields CASSYRKEQFF.

This chain links TRBV7-6 with TRBJ2-3; D not resolved. The CDR3 is made up of 17 amino acids. Trimming pared 1 base from V and 0 bases from J, leaving 14 bases between. CDR1 SGHVS and CDR2 FNYEAQ come from the germline V gene. The CDR3 here is CASSLGLDSLSTDTQYF. In nucleotides, the CDR3 is TGTGCCAGCAGCTTAGGATTGGATTCACTCAGCACAGATACGCAGTATTTT.

Only a few counts were recorded for this clonotype. The rearrangement links TRBV20-1 to TRBJ1-1, with TRBD1 as a possible D gene (6 bases). The CDR3 length is 14 residues. Trimming removed 5 bases from V and 0 bases from J, with 13 bases in between. Per the germline V gene, CDR1 is DFQATT and CDR2 is SNEGSKA (reference sequence). The chain's CDR3 is CSAGTGQLNTEAFF. The CDR3, as DNA: TGCAGTGCTGGAACGGGACAACTGAACACTGAAGCTTTCTTT.

There are a few counts of this clonotype. V usage is TRBV5-1 and J usage is TRBJ1-1; 7 bases align to TRBD1. Germline lookup yields CDR1 SGHRS and CDR2 YFSETQ. The junction had 11 bases not matched to a gene; V was cut back by 4 bases and J by 5 bases. The CDR3 consists of 15 residues. CDR3 amino acids: CASSVSTGVDTEAFF. In DNA form, the CDR3 reads TGCGCCAGCAGCGTATCTACAGGGGTCGATACTGAAGCTTTCTTT.

The chain carries TRBV27 and TRBJ2-6, with TRBD1 as a possible D gene (6 bases). Germline V gives CDR1 MNHEY, CDR2 SMNVEV (reference sequence). With 3 bases removed from V and 5 bases from J, the gap between germline ends came to 23 bases. This CDR3 contains 19 residues. CDR3 nucleotides: TGTGCCAGCAGTTTGGCACCCGCACAGGGCTTCGTAAGGGCCAACGTCCTGACTTTC. Translating gives CASSLAPAQGFVRANVLTF.

The chain employs TRBV29-1 and TRBJ2-3, with D possibly being TRBD2 (7 bases). CDR1 and CDR2 from the germline V gene are SQVTM and ANQGSEA. The CDR3 extends over 15 amino acids. Trimming pared 5 bases from V and 6 bases from J, leaving 21 bases between. The CDR3 region has the DNA TGCAGCGTTTCAAAAAGGGGGGGAGGTGGCGATACGCAGTATTTT. Its translation is CSVSKRGGGGDTQYF.

This clonotype was observed a single time. V gene TRBV30 combines with J gene TRBJ2-5, with D unresolved. CDR1 GTSNPN and CDR2 SVGIG come from the germline V gene (reference sequence). V lost 4 bases to trimming and J lost 3 bases, with 6 bases between them. The CDR3 covers 11 residues. The CDR3 region has the DNA TGTGCCTGGACGGCAGAAGAGACCCAGTACTTC. Translating gives CAWTAEETQYF.

This clonotype was observed a handful of times. The genes are TRBV5-1 and TRBJ2-1, with 8 bases that match TRBD2. Per the germline V gene, CDR1 is SGHRS and CDR2 is YFSETQ. The CDR3 has 16 residues. With 1 base clipped from V and 6 bases from J, the junction kept 9 bases outside the gene matches. CDR3 sequence: CASSLTGTRTSNEQFF. In DNA form, the CDR3 reads TGCGCCAGCAGCTTGACCGGGACTAGGACCTCCAATGAGCAGTTCTTC. Supplemented by reference TRBV5-1 and TRBJ2-1, the full variable domain reads KAGVTQTPRYLIKTRGQQVTLSCSPISGHRSVSWYQQTPGQGLQFLFEYFSETQRNKGNFPGRFSGRQFSNSRSEMNVSTLELGDSALYLCASSLTGTRTSNEQFFGPGTRLTVL.